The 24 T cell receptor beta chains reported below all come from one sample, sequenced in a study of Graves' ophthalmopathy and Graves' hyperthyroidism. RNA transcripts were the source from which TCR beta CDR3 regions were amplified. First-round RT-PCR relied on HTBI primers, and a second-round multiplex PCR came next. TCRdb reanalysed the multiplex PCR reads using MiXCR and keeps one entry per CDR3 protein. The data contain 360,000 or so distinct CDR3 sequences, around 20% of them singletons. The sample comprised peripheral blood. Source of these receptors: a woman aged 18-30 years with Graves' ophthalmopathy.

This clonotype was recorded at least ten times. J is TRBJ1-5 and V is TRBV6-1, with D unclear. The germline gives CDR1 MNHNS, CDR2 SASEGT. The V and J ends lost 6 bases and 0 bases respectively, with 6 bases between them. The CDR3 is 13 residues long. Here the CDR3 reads CASRVDSNQPQHF. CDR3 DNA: TGTGCCAGCAGGGTCGATAGCAATCAGCCCCAGCATTTT.

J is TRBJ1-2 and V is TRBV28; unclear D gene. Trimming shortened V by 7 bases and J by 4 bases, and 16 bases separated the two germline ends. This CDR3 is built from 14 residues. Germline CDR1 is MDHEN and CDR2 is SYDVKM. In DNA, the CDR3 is TGTGCCAGCAAAAGAGTAATAACACCCTATGGCTACACCTTC. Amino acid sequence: CASKRVITPYGYTF.

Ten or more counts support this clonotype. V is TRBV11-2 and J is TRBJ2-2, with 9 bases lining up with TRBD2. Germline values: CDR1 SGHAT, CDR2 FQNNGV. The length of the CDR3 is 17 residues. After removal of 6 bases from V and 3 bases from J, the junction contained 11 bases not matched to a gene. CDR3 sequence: CASSSRSAGGHTGELFF. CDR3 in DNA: TGTGCCAGCAGTTCTAGGTCGGCGGGGGGGCACACCGGGGAGCTGTTTTTT. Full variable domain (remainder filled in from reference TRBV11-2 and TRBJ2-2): EAGVAQSPRYKIIEKRQSVAFWCNPISGHATLYWYQQILGQGPKLLIQFQNNGVVDDSQLPKDRFSAERLKGVDSTLKIQPAKLEDSAVYLCASSSRSAGGHTGELFFGEGSRLTVL.

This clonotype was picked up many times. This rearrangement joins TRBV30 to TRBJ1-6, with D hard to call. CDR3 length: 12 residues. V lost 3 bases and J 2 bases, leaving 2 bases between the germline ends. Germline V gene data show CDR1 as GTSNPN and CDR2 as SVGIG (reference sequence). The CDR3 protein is CAWRTYNSPLHF. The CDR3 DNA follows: TGTGCCTGGAGGACCTATAATTCACCCCTCCACTTT.

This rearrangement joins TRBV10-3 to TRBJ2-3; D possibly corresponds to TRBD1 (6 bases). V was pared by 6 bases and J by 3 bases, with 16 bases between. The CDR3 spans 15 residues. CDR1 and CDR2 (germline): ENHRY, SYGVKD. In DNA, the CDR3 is TGTGCCATCAGCGAGGGGGTCCTCCGAACAGATACGCAGTATTTT. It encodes CAISEGVLRTDTQYF.

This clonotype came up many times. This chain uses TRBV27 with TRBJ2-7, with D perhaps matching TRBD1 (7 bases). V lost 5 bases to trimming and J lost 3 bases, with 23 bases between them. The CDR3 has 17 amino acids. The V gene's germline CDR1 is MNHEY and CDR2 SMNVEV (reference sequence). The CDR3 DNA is TGTGCCAGCAGTACTCCTGCCCTCAGGGGGGTAGTCTACGAGCAGTACTTC. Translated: CASSTPALRGVVYEQYF.

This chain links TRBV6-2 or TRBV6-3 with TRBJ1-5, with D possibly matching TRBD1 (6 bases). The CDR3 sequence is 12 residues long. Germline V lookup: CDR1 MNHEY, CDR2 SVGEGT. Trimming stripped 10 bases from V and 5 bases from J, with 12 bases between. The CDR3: CATTDSYQPQHF. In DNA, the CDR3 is TGTGCCACCACGGACAGCTATCAGCCCCAGCATTTT.

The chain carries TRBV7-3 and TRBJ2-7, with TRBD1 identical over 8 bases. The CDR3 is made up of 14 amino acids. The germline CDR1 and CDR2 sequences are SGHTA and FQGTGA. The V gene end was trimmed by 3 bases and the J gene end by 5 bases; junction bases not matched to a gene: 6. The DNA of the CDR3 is TGTGCCAGCAGCTTCTTGACAGGGGCCCACGAGCAGTACTTC. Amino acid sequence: CASSFLTGAHEQYF.

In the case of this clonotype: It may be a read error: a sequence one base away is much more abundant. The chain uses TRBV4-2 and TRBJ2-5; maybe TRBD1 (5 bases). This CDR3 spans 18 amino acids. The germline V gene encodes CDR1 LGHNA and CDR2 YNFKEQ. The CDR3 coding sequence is TGTGCCAGCAGCCAACCAACCCCACAGGAATCGCGCAAGAAGACCCATTACTTC. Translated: CASSQPTPQESRKKTHYF.

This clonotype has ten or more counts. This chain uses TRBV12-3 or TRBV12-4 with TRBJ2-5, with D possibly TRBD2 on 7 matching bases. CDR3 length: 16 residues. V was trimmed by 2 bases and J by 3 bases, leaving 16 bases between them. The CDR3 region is CASSLRWGGRKETQYF. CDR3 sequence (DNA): TGTGCCAGCAGTTTAAGGTGGGGGGGCCGGAAAGAGACCCAGTACTTC.

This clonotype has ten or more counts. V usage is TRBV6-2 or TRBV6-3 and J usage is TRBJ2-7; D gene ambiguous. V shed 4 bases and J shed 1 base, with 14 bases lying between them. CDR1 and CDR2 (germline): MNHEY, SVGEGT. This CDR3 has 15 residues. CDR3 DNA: TGTGCCAGCAGTTGGGGTCAGGCACTTTCCTACGAGCAGTACTTC. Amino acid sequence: CASSWGQALSYEQYF.

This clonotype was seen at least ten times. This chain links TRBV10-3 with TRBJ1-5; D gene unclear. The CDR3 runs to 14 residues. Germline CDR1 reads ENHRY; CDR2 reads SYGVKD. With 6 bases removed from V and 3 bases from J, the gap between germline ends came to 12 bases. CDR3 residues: CAIRAVGLNQPQHF. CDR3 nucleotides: TGTGCCATCAGGGCAGTCGGACTCAATCAGCCCCAGCATTTT.

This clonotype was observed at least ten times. The chain's CDR3 is CATSQSSGANVLTF. The CDR3 DNA sequence: TGTGCCACCTCACAGTCCTCTGGGGCCAACGTCCTGACTTTC. The genes are TRBV27 and TRBJ2-6; D is unresolved. V gave up 10 bases and J gave up 0 bases, with 10 bases separating them. Per the germline V gene, CDR1 is MNHEY and CDR2 is SMNVEV (reference sequence). The CDR3 runs 14 residues.

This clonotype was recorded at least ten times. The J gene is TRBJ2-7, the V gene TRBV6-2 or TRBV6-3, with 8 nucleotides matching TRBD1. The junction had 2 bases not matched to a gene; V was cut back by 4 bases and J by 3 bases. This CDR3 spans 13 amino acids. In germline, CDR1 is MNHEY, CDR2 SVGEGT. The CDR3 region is CASSWTGHYEQYF. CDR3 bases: TGTGCCAGCAGTTGGACAGGGCACTACGAGCAGTACTTC.

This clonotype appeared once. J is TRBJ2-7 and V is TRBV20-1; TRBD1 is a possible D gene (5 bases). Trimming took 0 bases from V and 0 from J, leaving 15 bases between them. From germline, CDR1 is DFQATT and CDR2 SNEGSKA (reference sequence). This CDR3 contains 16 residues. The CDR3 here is CSARDPTGRVSYEQYF. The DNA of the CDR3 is TGCAGTGCTAGAGATCCAACAGGCAGAGTCTCCTACGAGCAGTACTTC.

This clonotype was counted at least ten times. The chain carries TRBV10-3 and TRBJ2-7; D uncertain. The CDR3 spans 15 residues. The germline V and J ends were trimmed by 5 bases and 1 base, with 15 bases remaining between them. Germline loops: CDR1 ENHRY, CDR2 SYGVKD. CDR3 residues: CAISRETLGSYEQYF. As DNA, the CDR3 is TGTGCCATCAGTAGAGAAACATTGGGATCCTACGAGCAGTACTTC.

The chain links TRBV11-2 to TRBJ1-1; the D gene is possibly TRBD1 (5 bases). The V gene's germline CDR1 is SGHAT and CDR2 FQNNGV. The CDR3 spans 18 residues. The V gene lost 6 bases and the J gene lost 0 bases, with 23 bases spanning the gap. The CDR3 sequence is CASSPHWRGGTMNTEAFF. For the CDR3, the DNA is TGTGCCAGCAGTCCACATTGGCGGGGCGGGACGATGAACACTGAAGCTTTCTTT.

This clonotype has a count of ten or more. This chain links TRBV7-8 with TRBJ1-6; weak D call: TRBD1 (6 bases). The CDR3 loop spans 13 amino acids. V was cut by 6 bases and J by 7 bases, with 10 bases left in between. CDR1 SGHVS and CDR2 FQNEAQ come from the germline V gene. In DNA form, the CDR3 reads TGTGCCAGCAGACAGGGTGGGAATTCACCCCTCCACTTT. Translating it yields CASRQGGNSPLHF.

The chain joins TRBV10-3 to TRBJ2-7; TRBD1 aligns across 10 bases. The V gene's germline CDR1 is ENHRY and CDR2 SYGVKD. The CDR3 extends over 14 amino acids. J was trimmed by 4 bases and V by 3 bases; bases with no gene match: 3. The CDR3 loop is CAISEPGQGYEQYF. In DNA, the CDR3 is TGTGCCATCAGTGAACCGGGACAGGGGTACGAGCAGTACTTC.

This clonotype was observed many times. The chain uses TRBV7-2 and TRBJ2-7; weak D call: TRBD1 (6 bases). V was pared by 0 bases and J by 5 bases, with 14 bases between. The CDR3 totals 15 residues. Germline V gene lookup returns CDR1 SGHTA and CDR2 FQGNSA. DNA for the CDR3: TGTGCCAGCAGCTTAGCGGTCAGGGGTTCCCACGAGCAGTACTTC. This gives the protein CASSLAVRGSHEQYF.

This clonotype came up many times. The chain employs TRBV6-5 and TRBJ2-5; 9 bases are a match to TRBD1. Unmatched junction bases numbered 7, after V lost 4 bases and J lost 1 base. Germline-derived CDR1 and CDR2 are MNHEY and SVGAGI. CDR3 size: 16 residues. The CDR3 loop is CASSSPGQGAQETQYF. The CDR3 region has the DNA TGTGCCAGCAGTTCCCCGGGACAGGGTGCCCAAGAGACCCAGTACTTC.

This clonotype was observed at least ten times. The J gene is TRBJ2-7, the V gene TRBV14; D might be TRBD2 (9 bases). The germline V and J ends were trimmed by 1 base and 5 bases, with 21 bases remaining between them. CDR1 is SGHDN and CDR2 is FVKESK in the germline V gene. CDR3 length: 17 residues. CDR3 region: CASSQGFGLAGQDEQYF. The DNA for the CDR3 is TGTGCCAGCAGCCAAGGTTTCGGGCTAGCGGGACAGGACGAGCAGTACTTC.

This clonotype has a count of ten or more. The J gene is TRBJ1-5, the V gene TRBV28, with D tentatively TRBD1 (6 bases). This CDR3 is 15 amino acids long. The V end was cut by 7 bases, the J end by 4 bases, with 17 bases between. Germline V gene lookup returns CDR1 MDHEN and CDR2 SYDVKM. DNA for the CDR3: TGTGCCAGCACTGTGGGGGGCACCTCAAATCAGCCCCAGCATTTT. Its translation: CASTVGGTSNQPQHF.

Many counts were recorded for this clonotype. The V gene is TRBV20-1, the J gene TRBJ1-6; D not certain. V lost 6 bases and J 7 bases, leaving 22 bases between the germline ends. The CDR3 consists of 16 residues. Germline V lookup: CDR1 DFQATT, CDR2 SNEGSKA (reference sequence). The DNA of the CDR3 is TGCAGTGCCCCCTATGAAGGCGGAGCCAAAAATTCACCCCTCCACTTT. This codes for CSAPYEGGAKNSPLHF.